This entry concerns a single T cell receptor (beta chain). Antigen: not known. The CDR3 is 11 residues long. The TCR libraries each used total RNA (around 4,000 ng per library). From its re-call of the 5' RACE reads, TCRdb lists each CDR3 protein once, without DNA. The sample has about 440,000 distinct CDR3 sequences; the top ten hold 2% to 2.5%. This entry comes from a study of monozygotic twins with inflammatory bowel disease. Findings and caveats of the study: Healthy co-twins exceeded IBD patients in TCRbeta diversity as measured by inverse Simpson.

The clonotype originates from a human donor with ulcerative colitis or Crohn's disease, or a healthy co-twin of an affected twin (not recorded which). The V gene is TRBV12-3 or TRBV12-4, the J gene TRBJ2-7. Sequencing was done on a sample of blood. The CDR3: CASSYADEQYF.